The source of this T cell receptor beta chain is a study of T-cell reconstitution after alpha-beta-depleted transplantation in children. This clonotype was picked up a small number of times. Germline CDR1 reads SGHDT; CDR2 reads YYEEEE. This CDR3 spans 16 amino acids. The V gene lost 0 bases and the J gene lost 4 bases, with 15 bases spanning the gap. Preparation of the TCRbeta library involved a method that used unique molecular identifiers. TCRdb re-called the PCR reads with MiXCR, one entry per CDR3 protein. This sample has 250,000 to 350,000 distinct CDR3 sequences, with 9.9% found just once. The sequencing used PBMCs from the stem cell graft donor, collected from the stem cell graft. This chain uses TRBV5-6 with TRBJ2-3; the D gene is possibly TRBD1 (6 bases). The TCR sequence derives from a human donor who donated a stem cell graft to a child with SCID. The CDR3 bases are TGTGCCAGCAGCTTGGAATCAGGGGCGCGCGCAGATACGCAGTATTTT. Translated, it gives CASSLESGARADTQYF.